Only one count was recorded for the clone carrying this T cell receptor (beta chain). Data came from immunoSEQ multiplex PCR; TCRdb stores just in-frame clones and leaves some out. The sample gives about 250,000 clones, over 75% of which show up once; approximately 0.94% is in the top ten. The V segment lost 3 bases and the J segment 1 base; nucleotides outside the gene matches: 6. CDR3 length: 15 residues. Germline CDR1 SGHDT, CDR2 YYEEEE. These data come from a study of blood T cell repertoires in COVID-19. The sample taken for sequencing was peripheral blood. This clonotype originated in a human donor with COVID-19, enrolled during active disease. The donor label of this sample is uncertain. The chain has TRBV5-6 and TRBJ2-5; 7 bases agree with TRBD1. CDR3: CASSSQDRVQETQYF. CDR3 nucleotide sequence: TGTGCCAGCAGCTCCCAAGACAGGGTCCAAGAGACCCAGTACTTC.